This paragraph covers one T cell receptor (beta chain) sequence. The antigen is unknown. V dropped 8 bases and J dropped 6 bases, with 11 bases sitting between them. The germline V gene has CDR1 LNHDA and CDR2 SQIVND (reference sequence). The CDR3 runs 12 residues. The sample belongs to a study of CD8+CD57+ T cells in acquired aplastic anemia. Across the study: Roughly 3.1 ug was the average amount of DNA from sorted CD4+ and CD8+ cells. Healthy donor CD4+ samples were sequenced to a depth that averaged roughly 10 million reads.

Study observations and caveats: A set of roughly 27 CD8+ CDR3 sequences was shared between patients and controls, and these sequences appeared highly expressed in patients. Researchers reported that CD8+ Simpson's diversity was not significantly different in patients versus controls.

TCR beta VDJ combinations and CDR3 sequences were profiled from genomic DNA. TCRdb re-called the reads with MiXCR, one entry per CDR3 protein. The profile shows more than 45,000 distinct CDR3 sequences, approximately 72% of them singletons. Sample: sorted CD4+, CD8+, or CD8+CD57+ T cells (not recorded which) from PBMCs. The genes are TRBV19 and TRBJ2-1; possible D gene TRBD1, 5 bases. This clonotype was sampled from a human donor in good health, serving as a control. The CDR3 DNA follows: TGTGCCAGTGGTACAGGCGCCAATGAGCAGTTCTTC. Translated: CASGTGANEQFF.